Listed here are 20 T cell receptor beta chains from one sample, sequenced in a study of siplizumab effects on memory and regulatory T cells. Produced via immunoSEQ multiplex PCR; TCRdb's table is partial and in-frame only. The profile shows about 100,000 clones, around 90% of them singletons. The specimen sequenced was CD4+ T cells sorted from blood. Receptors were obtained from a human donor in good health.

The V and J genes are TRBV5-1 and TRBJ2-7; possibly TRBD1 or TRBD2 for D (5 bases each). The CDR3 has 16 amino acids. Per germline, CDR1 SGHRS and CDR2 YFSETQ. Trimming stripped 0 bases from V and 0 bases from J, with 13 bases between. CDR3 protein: CASSLGLPGASYEQYF. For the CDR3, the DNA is TGCGCCAGCAGCTTGGGACTACCTGGGGCCTCCTACGAGCAGTACTTC.

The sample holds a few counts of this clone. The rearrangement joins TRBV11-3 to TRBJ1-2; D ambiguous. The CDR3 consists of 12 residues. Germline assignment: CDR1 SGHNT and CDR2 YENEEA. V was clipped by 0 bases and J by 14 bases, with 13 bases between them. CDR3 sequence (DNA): TGTGCCAGCAGCTTAGATTCTGGCCGGGTTACCTTC. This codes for CASSLDSGRVTF. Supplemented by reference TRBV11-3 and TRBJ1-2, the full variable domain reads EAGVVQSPRYKIIEKKQPVAFWCNPISGHNTLYWYLQNLGQGPELLIRYENEEAVDDSQLPKDRFSAERLKGVDSTLKIQPAELGDSAVYLCASSLDSGRVTFGSGTRLTVV.

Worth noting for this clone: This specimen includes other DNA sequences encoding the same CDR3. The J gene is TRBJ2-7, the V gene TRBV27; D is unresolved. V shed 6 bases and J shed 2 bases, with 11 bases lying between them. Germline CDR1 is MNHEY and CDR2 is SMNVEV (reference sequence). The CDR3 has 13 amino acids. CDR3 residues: CASSFSGPYEQYF. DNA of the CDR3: TGTGCCAGCAGCTTTTCGGGCCCCTACGAGCAGTACTTC.

In DNA form, the CDR3 reads TGTGCCAGCTCACTAAGCGGGGGCAGTACCGGGGAGCTGTTTTTT. Translation: CASSLSGGSTGELFF. The chain combines TRBV18 with TRBJ2-2, with 8 bases that match TRBD2. This CDR3 spans 15 amino acids. Trimming took 4 bases from V and 5 from J; bases not matched to a gene: 6. Germline CDR1 and CDR2: KGHSH and LQKENI.

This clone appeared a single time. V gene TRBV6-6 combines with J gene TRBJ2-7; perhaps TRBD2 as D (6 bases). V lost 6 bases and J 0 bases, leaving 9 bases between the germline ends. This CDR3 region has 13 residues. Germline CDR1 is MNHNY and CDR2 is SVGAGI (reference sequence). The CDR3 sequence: CASSPRGSYEQYF. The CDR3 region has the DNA TGTGCCAGCAGCCCGCGGGGCTCCTACGAGCAGTACTTC.

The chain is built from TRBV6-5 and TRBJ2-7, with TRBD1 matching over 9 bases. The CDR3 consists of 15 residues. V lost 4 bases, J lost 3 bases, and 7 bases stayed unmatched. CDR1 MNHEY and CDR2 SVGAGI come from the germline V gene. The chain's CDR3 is CASSLGGQGIYEQYF. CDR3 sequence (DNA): TGTGCCAGCAGTTTAGGGGGACAGGGCATCTACGAGCAGTACTTC.

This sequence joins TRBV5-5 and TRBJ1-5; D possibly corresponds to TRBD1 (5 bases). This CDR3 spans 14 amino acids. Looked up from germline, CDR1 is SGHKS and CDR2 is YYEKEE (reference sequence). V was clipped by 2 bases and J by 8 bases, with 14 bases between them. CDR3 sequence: CASSFGGSLEPQHF. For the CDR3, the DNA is TGTGCCAGCAGCTTTGGGGGTAGTTTAGAGCCCCAGCATTTT.

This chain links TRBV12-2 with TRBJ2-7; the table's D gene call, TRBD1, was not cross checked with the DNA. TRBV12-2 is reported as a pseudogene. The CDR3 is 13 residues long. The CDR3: CASRLARGQFPYF. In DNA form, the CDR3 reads TGTGCAAGTCGCTTAGCGAGGGGACAGTTTCCCTACTTC.

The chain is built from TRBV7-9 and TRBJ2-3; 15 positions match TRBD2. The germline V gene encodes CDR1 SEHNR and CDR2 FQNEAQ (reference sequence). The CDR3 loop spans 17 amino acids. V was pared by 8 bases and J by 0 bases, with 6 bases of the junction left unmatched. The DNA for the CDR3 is TGTGCCAGCCCCGGGACTAGCGGGGGGCCTAGCACAGATACGCAGTATTTT. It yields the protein CASPGTSGGPSTDTQYF.

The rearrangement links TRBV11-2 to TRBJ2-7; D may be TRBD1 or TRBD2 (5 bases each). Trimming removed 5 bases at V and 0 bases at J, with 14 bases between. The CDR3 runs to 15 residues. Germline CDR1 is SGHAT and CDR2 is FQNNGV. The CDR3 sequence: CASSALEGSSYEQYF. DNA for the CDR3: TGTGCCAGCAGCGCCCTCGAGGGGTCCTCCTACGAGCAGTACTTC.

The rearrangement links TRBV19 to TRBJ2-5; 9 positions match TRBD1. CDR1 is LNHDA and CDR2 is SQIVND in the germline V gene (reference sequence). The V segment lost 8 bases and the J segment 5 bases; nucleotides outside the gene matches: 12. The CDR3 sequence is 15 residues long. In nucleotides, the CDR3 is TGTGCCAGTCATAGACAGGGGGTGGGTGTGGAGACCCAGTACTTC. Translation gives CASHRQGVGVETQYF.

CDR3 amino acids: CASSETLGSGNTIYF. CDR3 nucleotide sequence: TGTGCCAGCAGCGAAACCCTGGGATCTGGAAACACCATATATTTT. The genes are TRBV7-9 and TRBJ1-3; no reliable D call. Trimming took off 5 bases at V and 1 base at J, with 12 bases between the two ends. This CDR3 has 15 amino acids. In germline, CDR1 is SEHNR, CDR2 FQNEAQ (reference sequence).

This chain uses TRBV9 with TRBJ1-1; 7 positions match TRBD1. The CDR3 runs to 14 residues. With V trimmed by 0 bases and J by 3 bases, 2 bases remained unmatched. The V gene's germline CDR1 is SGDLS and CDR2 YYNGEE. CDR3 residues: CASSVEGGHTEAFF. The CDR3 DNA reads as TGTGCCAGCAGCGTAGAAGGGGGCCACACTGAAGCTTTCTTT.

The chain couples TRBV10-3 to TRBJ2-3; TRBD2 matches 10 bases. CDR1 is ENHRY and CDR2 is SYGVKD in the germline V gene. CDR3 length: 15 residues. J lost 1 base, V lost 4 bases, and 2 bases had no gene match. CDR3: CAISGGTSGTDTQYF. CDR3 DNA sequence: TGTGCCATCAGTGGAGGGACTAGCGGCACAGATACGCAGTATTTT.

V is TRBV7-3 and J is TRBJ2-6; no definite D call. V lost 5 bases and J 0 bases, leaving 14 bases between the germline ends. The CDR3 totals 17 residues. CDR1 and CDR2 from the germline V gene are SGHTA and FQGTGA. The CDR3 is CASSKEPLPSGANVLTF. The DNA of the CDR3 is TGTGCCAGCAGCAAGGAACCCCTCCCCTCTGGGGCCAACGTCCTGACTTTC.

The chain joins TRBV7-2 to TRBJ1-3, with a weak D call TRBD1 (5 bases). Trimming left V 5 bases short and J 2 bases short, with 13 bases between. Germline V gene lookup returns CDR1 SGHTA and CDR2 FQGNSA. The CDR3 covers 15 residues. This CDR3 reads CASSPQGQAGNTIYF. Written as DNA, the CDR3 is TGTGCCAGCAGCCCCCAAGGACAAGCTGGAAACACCATATATTTT.

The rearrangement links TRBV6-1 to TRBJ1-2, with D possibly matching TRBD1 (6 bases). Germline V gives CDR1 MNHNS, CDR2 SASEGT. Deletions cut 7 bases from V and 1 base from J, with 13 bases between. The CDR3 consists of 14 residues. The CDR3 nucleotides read TGTGCCAGCACCATAGGGGGGGTTAACTATGGCTACACCTTC. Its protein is CASTIGGVNYGYTF.

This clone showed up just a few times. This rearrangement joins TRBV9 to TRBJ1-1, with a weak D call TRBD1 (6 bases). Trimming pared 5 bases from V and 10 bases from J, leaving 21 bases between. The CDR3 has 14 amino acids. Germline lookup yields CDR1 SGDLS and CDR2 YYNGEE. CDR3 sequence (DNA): TGTGCCAGCAGTGGCGGACAGTCAATAAGAGGAGCTTTCTTT. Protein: CASSGGQSIRGAFF. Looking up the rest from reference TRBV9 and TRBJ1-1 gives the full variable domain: DSGVTQTPKHLITATGQRVTLRCSPRSGDLSVYWYQQSLDQGLQFLIQYYNGEERAKGNILERFSAQQFPDLHSELNLSSLELGDSALYFCASSGGQSIRGAFFGQGTRLTVV.

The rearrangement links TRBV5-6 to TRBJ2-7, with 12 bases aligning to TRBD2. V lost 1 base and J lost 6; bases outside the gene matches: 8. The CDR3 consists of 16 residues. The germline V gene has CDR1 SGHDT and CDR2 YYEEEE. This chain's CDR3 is CASSLTSGGPLPEQYF. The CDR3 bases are TGTGCCAGCAGCTTGACTAGCGGGGGGCCCCTGCCCGAGCAGTACTTC.

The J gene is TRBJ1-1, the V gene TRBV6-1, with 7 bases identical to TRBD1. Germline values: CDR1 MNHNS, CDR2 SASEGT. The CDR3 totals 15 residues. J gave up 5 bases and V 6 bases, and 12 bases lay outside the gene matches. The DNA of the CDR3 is TGTGCCAGCAGCGATTATAGGGGGCGGGGGACTGAAGCTTTCTTT. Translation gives CASSDYRGRGTEAFF.